The subject of this entry is one T cell receptor (beta chain). The sample is drawn from a study of OX40 agonist ivuxolimab in advanced cancers. As for the study in general: Three patients had partial responses: one hepatocellular carcinoma, two cutaneous melanoma.

CDR3 length: 11 amino acids. The germline V gene has CDR1 ENHRY and CDR2 SYGVKD. Trimming took 5 bases from V and 3 from J, leaving 4 bases between them. Clones were read by immunoSEQ multiplex PCR, and TCRdb kept only the in-frame ones, dropping some. This sample has about 93,000 clones, with roughly nine tenths found just once. The receptor's source is an adult with an advanced solid tumor such as melanoma, head and neck, liver or kidney cancer. The chain couples TRBV10-3 to TRBJ1-2; D is uncertain. The sample here was CD4+ or CD8+ T cells sorted from blood, taken in a trial of the OX40 agonist ivuxolimab. The CDR3: CAISRDYGYTF. CDR3 nucleotides: TGTGCCATCAGTAGGGACTATGGCTACACCTTC.